This TCR beta chain was profiled in a study of OX40 agonist ivuxolimab in advanced cancers. Study information: Dose-escalation patients' cancers were hepatocellular carcinoma, melanoma, renal cell or head and neck cancer. Having had anti-PD-1, anti-PD-L1 or anti-CTLA-4 therapy before was allowed, and over 35% had some.

The assay was immunoSEQ multiplex PCR, and TCRdb's table has in-frame clones only and misses some. Of tens of thousands of clones in the sample, about 92% were seen once. The germline V gene has CDR1 SGHDT and CDR2 YYEEEE. The V end was cut by 2 bases, the J end by 5 bases, with 11 bases between. The CDR3 runs 13 residues. Patients who had autoimmune disease history or got systemic immunosuppression were left out. This sequence joins TRBV5-6 and TRBJ2-7; D is possibly TRBD1 (6 bases). This sample comprised CD4+ or CD8+ T cells sorted from blood, obtained in a trial of the OX40 agonist ivuxolimab. The sequence was obtained from an adult with an advanced solid tumor such as melanoma, head and neck, liver or kidney cancer. The CDR3 loop reads CASSLVRGHEQYF. Written as DNA, the CDR3 is TGTGCCAGCAGCTTAGTCAGGGGCCACGAGCAGTACTTC.